Below, 27 T cell receptor beta chains from the same sample are listed, as sequenced in a study of PD-L1 blockade in urothelial cancer. The method was immunoSEQ multiplex PCR; TCRdb's version includes in-frame clones alone and lacks a portion of them. The data hold 25,000 to 35,000 clones, with around 80% observed a single time. Time point in this sample: peripheral blood 6 weeks after treatment start. The specimen comprised PBMCs, sampled around atezolizumab (anti-PD-L1) treatment. The receptors derive from a man aged 65 to 79 with urothelial cancer.

This clone was counted between two and nine times. The chain employs TRBV7-6 and TRBJ2-3, with 9 bases matching TRBD2. The CDR3 loop spans 14 amino acids. Germline loops: CDR1 SGHVS, CDR2 FNYEAQ. Trimming took 0 bases from V and 5 from J; bases not matched to a gene: 0. CDR3 nucleotides: TGTGCCAGCAGCTTAGCTAGCGGGAGAGATACGCAGTATTTT. It codes for CASSLASGRDTQYF.

This rearrangement joins TRBV5-1 to TRBJ2-3; D unclear. Germline values: CDR1 SGHRS, CDR2 YFSETQ. Trimming cost V 1 base and J 0 bases, with 6 bases left between them. The CDR3 extends over 14 amino acids. As DNA, the CDR3 is TGCGCCAGCAGCTTGTTGGCCAGCACAGATACGCAGTATTTT. This translates into CASSLLASTDTQYF.

The chain joins TRBV7-2 to TRBJ2-5; weak D call: TRBD1 (5 bases). Looked up from germline, CDR1 is SGHTA and CDR2 is FQGNSA. This CDR3 contains 14 residues. Trimming stripped 7 bases from V and 2 bases from J, with 14 bases between. The CDR3 nucleotides read TGTGCCAGCACCTTCGATGGACAACAAGAGACCCAGTACTTC. Protein: CASTFDGQQETQYF.

The rearrangement links TRBV7-2 to TRBJ1-6; possibly TRBD1 for D (5 bases). Deletions cut 4 bases from V and 6 bases from J, with 19 bases between. CDR3 length: 17 residues. CDR1 and CDR2 from the germline V gene are SGHTA and FQGNSA. The CDR3 nucleotides read TGTGCCAGCAGCTCATTAGTCGGCCAGGGTGGTAATTCACCCCTCCACTTT. Its translation is CASSSLVGQGGNSPLHF.

The rearrangement joins TRBV27 to TRBJ1-1, with D possibly matching TRBD1 (6 bases). V was cut by 7 bases and J by 1 base, with 13 bases left in between. This CDR3 is built from 14 residues. Germline CDR1 is MNHEY and CDR2 is SMNVEV (reference sequence). This chain's CDR3 is CASKKDRPNTEAFF. In nucleotides, the CDR3 is TGTGCCAGCAAAAAAGACAGGCCGAACACTGAAGCTTTCTTT.

In regard to this clone: The germline gene is not matched at one end of the junction; a read error may be the cause. The chain uses TRBV15 and TRBJ1-4, with a tentative D call TRBD1 (6 bases). The CDR3 sequence is 18 residues long. Germline V lookup: CDR1 LNHNV, CDR2 YYDKDF (reference sequence). CDR3 region: CATSGDRTAFTTNEKLFF. DNA of the CDR3: TGTGCCACCAGCGGAGACCGGACAGCGTTTACAACTAATGAAAAACTGTTTTTT.

The chain couples TRBV5-1 to TRBJ2-7, with 12 bases identical to TRBD1. V gave up 4 bases and J gave up 5 bases; unmatched junction bases: 13. Germline CDR1 SGHRS, CDR2 YFSETQ. The CDR3 runs to 17 residues. The CDR3, as DNA: TGCGCCAGCAGCCAAAACCTCGGGACAGGGGGCGGCAACGAGCAGTACTTC. Its protein is CASSQNLGTGGGNEQYF.

Written as DNA, the CDR3 is TGCGCCAGCAGTATCCGGGACATAGTCAGTAATGAGCAGTTCTTC. It is translated as CASSIRDIVSNEQFF. V usage is TRBV5-1 and J usage is TRBJ2-1; D might be TRBD1 (6 bases). Germline CDR1 and CDR2: SGHRS and YFSETQ. The V end lost 5 bases, the J end lost 7 bases, and 19 bases lay between the germline ends. The CDR3 is made up of 15 amino acids.

The chain links TRBV5-1 to TRBJ2-2; D remains ambiguous. Per germline, CDR1 SGHRS and CDR2 YFSETQ. The length of the CDR3 is 14 residues. The ends were cut back, 0 bases at V and 6 bases at J, with 9 bases in the middle. The DNA of the CDR3 is TGCGCCAGCAGCTTGGGCCGGGTTTCCGGGGAGCTGTTTTTT. Translation gives CASSLGRVSGELFF.

V gene TRBV5-1 combines with J gene TRBJ1-1, with a tentative D call TRBD1 (5 bases). The CDR3 is made up of 14 amino acids. The germline CDR1 and CDR2 sequences are SGHRS and YFSETQ. V lost 5 bases to trimming and J lost 8 bases, with 19 bases between them. The CDR3 here is CASRLIQGGNEAFF. CDR3 in DNA: TGCGCCAGCAGACTTATTCAGGGAGGGAACGAAGCTTTCTTT.

The gene calls are TRBV10-3 and TRBJ2-2; 7 positions match TRBD1. The CDR3 runs 15 residues. V dropped 2 bases and J dropped 0; count of bases not matched to a gene: 0. The germline V gene encodes CDR1 ENHRY and CDR2 SYGVKD. The CDR3 loop reads CAISEGTANTGELFF. DNA for the CDR3: TGTGCCATCAGTGAGGGGACAGCGAACACCGGGGAGCTGTTTTTT.

The V and J genes are TRBV18 and TRBJ2-2; tentatively, D is TRBD1 (6 bases). The CDR3 extends over 16 amino acids. Trimming pared 3 bases from V and 1 base from J, leaving 12 bases between. Germline loops: CDR1 KGHSH, CDR2 LQKENI. The CDR3 nucleotides are TGTGCCAGCTCACCGAACAGGGTTGGGAACACCGGGGAGCTGTTTTTT. Its translation: CASSPNRVGNTGELFF.

The chain recombines TRBV27 with TRBJ1-2, with 10 bases fitting TRBD1. The CDR3 extends over 17 amino acids. Germline V CDR1 and CDR2: MNHEY, SMNVEV (reference sequence). V shed 5 bases, J shed 7 bases, and the junction held 16 bases outside the gene matches. CDR3 amino acids: CASSRRPGQGPSGGYTF. As DNA, the CDR3 is TGTGCCAGCAGTAGGAGGCCGGGACAGGGGCCAAGTGGTGGCTACACCTTC.

In this sample, this clone turned up once. This sequence joins TRBV5-4 and TRBJ2-2; the D gene is possibly TRBD2 (5 bases). This CDR3 comprises 15 residues. Trimming stripped 2 bases from V and 0 bases from J, with 8 bases between. Germline V gives CDR1 SGHNT, CDR2 YYREEE (reference sequence). The CDR3 reads CASSLPSSNTGELFF. The CDR3 DNA reads as TGTGCCAGCAGCTTACCTAGCTCGAACACCGGGGAGCTGTTTTTT.

This clone was seen more than once but under ten times. The J gene is TRBJ2-5, the V gene TRBV18, with D perhaps matching TRBD1 (5 bases). The germline V gene has CDR1 KGHSH and CDR2 LQKENI. This CDR3 has 16 residues. Between the trimmed V and J ends, which lost 6 bases and 3 bases, there was a span of 20 bases. The CDR3 sequence is CASSGAGPLVEETQYF. As DNA, the CDR3 is TGTGCCAGCTCTGGGGCCGGACCACTTGTGGAAGAGACCCAGTACTTC. Combining the CDR3 with reference TRBV18 and TRBJ2-5 gives the whole variable domain NAGVMQNPRHLVRRRGQEARLRCSPMKGHSHVYWYRQLPEEGLKFMVYLQKENIIDESGMPKERFSAEFPKEGPSILRIQQVVRGDSAAYFCASSGAGPLVEETQYFGPGTRLLVL.

This chain joins TRBV5-4 and TRBJ1-2; 9 nucleotides align to TRBD1. The CDR3 length is 13 residues. Germline V gene sequence: CDR1 SGHNT, CDR2 YYREEE (reference sequence). V dropped 7 bases and J dropped 7; count of bases not matched to a gene: 8. In DNA, the CDR3 is TGTGCCAGCGGACTACAGGGGGCCAGTGGCTACACCTTC. It yields the protein CASGLQGASGYTF.

V gene TRBV27 combines with J gene TRBJ2-7, with D maybe TRBD2 (5 bases). The CDR3 runs 13 residues. The V gene lost 5 bases and the J gene lost 5 bases, with 13 bases spanning the gap. The V gene's germline CDR1 is MNHEY and CDR2 SMNVEV (reference sequence). The CDR3 nucleotides are TGTGCCAGCAGTCCCCTTTGGGAGAACGAGCAGTACTTC. This translates into CASSPLWENEQYF.

This clone has only a few counts. The CDR3 DNA reads TGCGCCAGCAGCCCTGGCAGGAACAATGAGCAGTTCTTC. It encodes CASSPGRNNEQFF. This chain links TRBV5-1 with TRBJ2-1; no clear D. Deletions cut 4 bases from V and 5 bases from J, with 10 bases between. Germline V gives CDR1 SGHRS, CDR2 YFSETQ. The CDR3 runs 13 residues.

V gene TRBV28 combines with J gene TRBJ2-1; 11 bases are a match to TRBD2. The CDR3 extends over 14 amino acids. Trimming removed 8 bases from V and 4 bases from J; junction bases left unmatched: 4. Germline V gene sequence: CDR1 MDHEN, CDR2 SYDVKM. CDR3 residues: CASGRLAGYNEQFF. In DNA, the CDR3 is TGTGCCAGCGGGCGACTAGCGGGGTACAATGAGCAGTTCTTC.

The chain is built from TRBV18 and TRBJ1-5; no firm D call. Trimming took 0 bases from V and 5 from J, leaving 20 bases between them. There are 18 residues in the CDR3. Germline lookup yields CDR1 KGHSH and CDR2 LQKENI. The CDR3 protein is CASSPPGRGWKEDQPQHF. CDR3 in DNA: TGTGCCAGCTCACCACCTGGGCGAGGGTGGAAGGAGGATCAGCCCCAGCATTTT.

V usage is TRBV6-5 and J usage is TRBJ2-3; possible D gene TRBD2, 6 bases. V gave up 5 bases and J gave up 3 bases, with 6 bases separating them. The CDR3 covers 12 residues. The germline CDR1 and CDR2 sequences are MNHEY and SVGAGI. CDR3 residues: CASSGGTDTQYF. The CDR3 DNA sequence: TGTGCCAGCAGTGGGGGGACAGATACGCAGTATTTT.

In its sample, this clone was seen a few times. CDR3 loop: CAWSPNWGELAKNIQYF. The CDR3 nucleotides read TGTGCCTGGAGTCCGAACTGGGGGGAACTAGCCAAAAACATTCAGTACTTC. V is TRBV30 and J is TRBJ2-4; tentative D call: TRBD2 (6 bases). Germline loops: CDR1 GTSNPN, CDR2 SVGIG (reference sequence). Trimming stripped 2 bases from V and 0 bases from J, with 17 bases between. This CDR3 comprises 17 residues.

The V and J genes are TRBV5-4 and TRBJ2-3; the match to TRBD2 covers 13 bases. V shed 4 bases, J shed 10 bases, and the junction held 15 bases outside the gene matches. This CDR3 region has 17 residues. In germline, CDR1 is SGHNT, CDR2 YYREEE (reference sequence). In DNA, the CDR3 is TGTGCCAGCAGCCCTTCTACTAGCGGGAGGGCCCAGGGGCCGCAGTATTTT. Encoded protein: CASSPSTSGRAQGPQYF.

DNA for the CDR3: TGTGCCAGCTCACCGATTGGACTAACGAACAATGAGCAGTTCTTC. This codes for CASSPIGLTNNEQFF. This rearrangement joins TRBV18 to TRBJ2-1; D is perhaps TRBD2 (6 bases). The V end lost 3 bases, the J end lost 5 bases, and 14 bases lay between the germline ends. The CDR3 is made up of 15 amino acids. The germline V gene has CDR1 KGHSH and CDR2 LQKENI.

V usage is TRBV11-2 and J usage is TRBJ2-1, with D possibly being TRBD1 (6 bases). Trimming cost V 4 bases and J 2 bases, with 12 bases left between them. Germline V gene sequence: CDR1 SGHAT, CDR2 FQNNGV. The CDR3 consists of 15 residues. The CDR3 loop is CASSSRGGAYNEQFF. DNA for the CDR3: TGTGCCAGCAGCTCCAGGGGTGGGGCCTACAATGAGCAGTTCTTC.

This clone is termed medium-sized. The genes are TRBV6-1 and TRBJ2-2; a possible D gene is TRBD2 (5 bases). Trimming removed 6 bases from V and 4 bases from J, with 12 bases in between. In germline, CDR1 is MNHNS, CDR2 SASEGT. This CDR3 has 14 residues. The CDR3 spells CASRRAVGTGELFF. The DNA for the CDR3 is TGTGCCAGCAGGAGGGCGGTGGGCACCGGGGAGCTGTTTTTT.

This rearrangement joins TRBV6-5 to TRBJ1-2, with D unresolved. This CDR3 contains 14 residues. CDR1 and CDR2 (germline): MNHEY, SVGAGI. The V end lost 2 bases, the J end lost 8 bases, and 15 bases lay between the germline ends. The CDR3: CASSYGSPPSGYTF. In DNA, the CDR3 is TGTGCCAGCAGTTACGGGAGCCCCCCTTCGGGCTACACCTTC.